The source of this T cell receptor (beta chain) is a study of T-cell memory formation after mild COVID-19. General study results and limits: CM and EM subsets held most contracting CD4+ clones; EMRA held CD8+ ones. Pre-infection memory already had some responding clones, implying cross-reactive memory joined. There was a balanced CD4/CD8 profile in clones contracting day 15 to 85, and later expanders leaned CD4+.

Regarding this clonotype: Its antigen is undetermined.

Germline lookup yields CDR1 SGHNT and CDR2 YENEEA. This CDR3 has 14 amino acids. Deletions cut 4 bases from V and 1 base from J, with 10 bases between. From 5'RACE with constant-segment primers came TCR alpha and TCR beta cDNA libraries that carried sample barcodes and UMIs. TCRdb redid the calling of the 5' RACE reads with MiXCR, one entry per CDR3 protein. The sample lists 580,000 or so distinct CDR3 sequences; 15% to 20% were seen once. The sequencing sample was made of PBMCs or a T cell subset sorted from them (not recorded which). V gene TRBV11-3 combines with J gene TRBJ1-1; maybe TRBD1 (5 bases). This sequence originates from an adult woman who had mild COVID-19 (a few samples of this study predate the infection). Cell type and time point are not known. CDR3 residues: CASSSGTPNTEAFF. For the CDR3, the DNA is TGTGCCAGCAGCTCAGGGACCCCGAACACTGAAGCTTTCTTT.